The 21 T cell receptor beta chains reported below all come from one sample, sequenced in a study of Ad26.COV2.S vaccination and SARS-CoV-2 variants. Sequencing used immunoSEQ multiplex PCR; TCRdb keeps in-frame clones, though not all of them. In the table there are over 400,000 clones, around 91% of which are singletons. Treatment reported: roughly 19 received Ad26.COV2.S at low or high dose, single or two shots; roughly 5 received placebo; per-sample allocation not given. Sampling was performed 63 days after the first vaccine or placebo injection. This specimen consisted of peripheral blood, obtained in a trial of Ad26.COV2.S vaccine versus placebo. The receptors come from a person aged 18-60 years who received the Ad26.COV2.S COVID-19 vaccine or a placebo.

In this sample, this clone turned up a few times. V is TRBV7-9 and J is TRBJ1-6, with unresolved D. There are 16 residues in the CDR3. Germline V CDR1 and CDR2: SEHNR, FQNEAQ (reference sequence). V shed 2 bases and J shed 7 bases, with 15 bases lying between them. The DNA for the CDR3 is TGTGCCAGCAGCTTAAGGGAGGAGAACCCAAATTCACCCCTCCACTTT. Amino acid sequence: CASSLREENPNSPLHF.

The V gene is TRBV6-6, the J gene TRBJ2-7; no reliable D call. V dropped 2 bases and J dropped 4 bases, with 9 bases sitting between them. From germline, CDR1 is MNHNY and CDR2 SVGAGI (reference sequence). This CDR3 has 13 amino acids. The CDR3 sequence: CASSYDKRYEQYF. In nucleotides, the CDR3 is TGTGCCAGCAGTTACGACAAAAGGTACGAGCAGTACTTC.

CDR3: CASSLAPDNNEQFF. The DNA of the CDR3 is TGCGCCAGCAGCTTGGCCCCAGATAACAATGAGCAGTTCTTC. This chain links TRBV5-1 with TRBJ2-1; the D is unclear. Deletions cut 0 bases from V and 5 bases from J, with 9 bases between. Germline V gene sequence: CDR1 SGHRS, CDR2 YFSETQ. CDR3 length: 14 residues.

CDR3 bases: TGTGCCAGTAGTATGCTGCAGGCGGCTCCAGATACGCAGTATTTT. Its translation is CASSMLQAAPDTQYF. The genes are TRBV19 and TRBJ2-3; D is unresolved. V was clipped by 3 bases and J by 4 bases, with 14 bases between them. The CDR3 sequence is 15 residues long. Germline-derived CDR1 and CDR2 are LNHDA and SQIVND (reference sequence).

The rearrangement links TRBV20-1 to TRBJ1-1; D call uncertain. Trimming removed 0 bases from V and 11 bases from J, with 7 bases in between. The V gene's germline CDR1 is DFQATT and CDR2 SNEGSKA (reference sequence). This CDR3 has 10 residues. The chain's CDR3 is CSARDTSAFF. The DNA of the CDR3 is TGCAGTGCTAGAGATACTTCGGCTTTCTTT.

J is TRBJ2-2 and V is TRBV19; 7 nucleotides line up with TRBD1. From germline, CDR1 is LNHDA and CDR2 SQIVND (reference sequence). This CDR3 has 13 amino acids. Trimming removed 4 bases from V and 6 bases from J; junction bases left unmatched: 2. The CDR3 coding sequence is TGTGCCAGTAGTAGTACAGGGGCCGGGGAGCTGTTTTTT. Translated: CASSSTGAGELFF.

The chain carries TRBV4-3 and TRBJ1-2, with D hard to call. Germline V gene sequence: CDR1 LGHNA, CDR2 YSLEER. Trimming removed 0 bases from V and 1 base from J, with 12 bases in between. The CDR3 covers 16 residues. As DNA, the CDR3 is TGCGCCAGCAGCCAAGAGACGGCAGGTTTTAACTATGGCTACACCTTC. This encodes CASSQETAGFNYGYTF.

The gene calls are TRBV11-2 and TRBJ2-5; the D gene is possibly TRBD1 (5 bases). The CDR3 is 15 amino acids. Trimming stripped 5 bases from V and 2 bases from J, with 15 bases between. Germline V gene data show CDR1 as SGHAT and CDR2 as FQNNGV. The CDR3 region has the DNA TGTGCCAGCAGCAATAGGGGAACAGAGCAAGAGACCCAGTACTTC. As protein: CASSNRGTEQETQYF.

The chain has TRBV5-4 and TRBJ2-5; TRBD1 might be the D (7 bases). Germline V gives CDR1 SGHNT, CDR2 YYREEE (reference sequence). The CDR3 spans 16 residues. Trimming removed 0 bases from V and 5 bases from J, with 17 bases in between. The CDR3 sequence is CASSLVRGAPGETQYF. Written as DNA, the CDR3 is TGTGCCAGCAGCTTGGTCAGGGGGGCCCCAGGGGAGACCCAGTACTTC.

This clone was seen only once. This rearrangement joins TRBV6-5 to TRBJ1-1, with 7 bases matching TRBD1. Germline V CDR1 and CDR2: MNHEY, SVGAGI. This CDR3 has 15 residues. V was pared by 4 bases and J by 7 bases, with 12 bases of the junction left unmatched. The CDR3 here is CASSSQRQGKGEAFF. DNA of the CDR3: TGTGCCAGCAGTTCCCAAAGACAGGGTAAGGGTGAAGCTTTCTTT.

The chain combines TRBV30 with TRBJ2-7; TRBD2 matches at 7 bases. The CDR3 extends over 15 amino acids. The germline CDR1 and CDR2 sequences are GTSNPN and SVGIG (reference sequence). With 2 bases clipped from V and 3 bases from J, the junction kept 10 bases outside the gene matches. This chain's CDR3 is CAWSSLRGFNYEQYF. For the CDR3, the DNA is TGTGCCTGGAGTTCCCTGCGGGGGTTCAACTACGAGCAGTACTTC.

In this sample, this clone turned up once. CDR3 residues: CASSLYANRGLQETQYF. Written as DNA, the CDR3 is TGTGCCAGCAGCTTATACGCGAACAGGGGCCTCCAAGAGACCCAGTACTTC. The chain joins TRBV7-6 to TRBJ2-5; 7 nucleotides line up with TRBD1. The J segment lost 1 base and the V segment lost 2 bases, leaving 10 bases of the junction unmatched. Per the germline V gene, CDR1 is SGHVS and CDR2 is FNYEAQ. The CDR3 is 17 residues long. The full variable domain, its missing parts supplied by reference TRBV7-6 and TRBJ2-5, is GAGVSQSPRYKVTKRGQDVALRCDPISGHVSLYWYRQALGQGPEFLTYFNYEAQQDKSGLPNDRFSAERPEGSISTLTIQRTEQRDSAMYRCASSLYANRGLQETQYFGPGTRLLVL.

This clone was seen just once. The gene calls are TRBV7-9 and TRBJ1-1; D possibly corresponds to TRBD1 (5 bases). The length of the CDR3 is 16 residues. Trimming left V 5 bases short and J 4 bases short, with 20 bases between. Germline CDR1 is SEHNR and CDR2 is FQNEAQ (reference sequence). The DNA for the CDR3 is TGTGCCAGCAGCCCACCGGGACCTGGAGGAGGCACTGAAGCTTTCTTT. Its protein product is CASSPPGPGGGTEAFF.

For this clone: Other DNA sequences in the sample encode the same CDR3. The chain recombines TRBV28 with TRBJ1-5, with D maybe TRBD1 (6 bases). The CDR3 is made up of 15 amino acids. V was shortened by 5 bases and J by 2 bases, with 13 bases between the two germline ends. Germline CDR1 and CDR2: MDHEN and SYDVKM. CDR3 residues: CASSLTGWGNQPQHF. The CDR3, as DNA: TGTGCCAGCAGTCTCACAGGGTGGGGCAATCAGCCCCAGCATTTT.

The CDR3 here is CASSGFQFWGFGEQFF. The CDR3 DNA reads as TGTGCCAGCAGTGGGTTCCAGTTTTGGGGATTTGGTGAGCAGTTCTTC. V is TRBV2 and J is TRBJ2-1; no reliable D call. Germline V lookup: CDR1 SNHLY, CDR2 FYNNEI. Deletions cut 4 bases from V and 9 bases from J, with 22 bases between. CDR3 length: 16 residues.

V gene TRBV10-2 combines with J gene TRBJ2-5; 8 bases map to TRBD1. The CDR3 has 13 amino acids. The germline V gene has CDR1 WSHSY and CDR2 SAAADI. V gave up 10 bases and J gave up 1 base; unmatched junction bases: 5. For the CDR3, the DNA is TGCGCCACTTCGGACAGGGCCCAAGAGACCCAGTACTTC. Amino acids: CATSDRAQETQYF.

This clone showed up just a few times. The CDR3 DNA reads TGTGCCAGCAGCACCACATCCAACTCCGAGCAGTACTTC. It translates to CASSTTSNSEQYF. The chain couples TRBV3-1 (or the pseudogene TRBV3-2) to TRBJ2-7; D remains ambiguous. The CDR3 runs to 13 residues. V gave up 5 bases and J gave up 6 bases, with 14 bases separating them. Germline V gene sequence: CDR1 LGHDT, CDR2 YNNKEL (reference sequence).

The gene calls are TRBV6-2 or TRBV6-3 and TRBJ2-1; D is possibly TRBD2 (6 bases). V lost 3 bases to trimming and J lost 7 bases, with 16 bases between them. The CDR3 extends over 15 amino acids. Germline values: CDR1 MNHEY, CDR2 SVGEGT. DNA of the CDR3: TGTGCCAGCAGTTATGAGCGGGCGACCATGAATGAGCAGTTCTTC. It codes for CASSYERATMNEQFF.

This chain connects TRBV7-2 to TRBJ2-3; 7 bases line up with TRBD2. In germline, CDR1 is SGHTA, CDR2 FQGNSA. After removal of 1 base from V and 4 bases from J, the junction contained 8 bases not matched to a gene. This CDR3 comprises 16 residues. CDR3 bases: TGTGCCAGCAGCTTAGAGGCTAGCGGCGCGTCAGATACGCAGTATTTT. The encoded protein is CASSLEASGASDTQYF.

The chain uses TRBV5-1 and TRBJ2-1, with D possibly being TRBD2 (6 bases). Germline loops: CDR1 SGHRS, CDR2 YFSETQ. V was clipped by 5 bases and J by 7 bases, with 13 bases between them. The CDR3 extends over 13 amino acids. CDR3 coding DNA: TGCGCCAGCAGGGTCCCTGGGGGGAATGAGCAGTTCTTC. Translated, it gives CASRVPGGNEQFF.

The CDR3 reads CASSQKIPLINSNTEAFF. CDR3 nucleotide sequence: TGTGCCAGCAGCCAAAAAATCCCATTAATAAACTCGAACACTGAAGCTTTCTTT. The chain has TRBV3-1 (or the pseudogene TRBV3-2) and TRBJ1-1; D is ambiguous. From germline, CDR1 is LGHDT and CDR2 YNNKEL (reference sequence). V shed 2 bases and J shed 1 base, with 20 bases lying between them. The CDR3 consists of 18 residues.